Following are 2 T cell receptor beta chains from one sample sequenced in a study of blood T cell repertoires in COVID-19. Sequenced by immunoSEQ multiplex PCR; TCRdb stores in-frame clones only, minus some. The sample includes roughly 250,000 clones, approximately 90% of them seen just once. What was sequenced was PBMCs or T cells enriched from blood (not recorded which). The receptors were sampled from a human donor in a cohort exposed to, infected with or recovered from COVID-19 (not recorded which). The donor label of this sample is uncertain.

The chain has TRBV7-2 and TRBJ2-2; TRBD2 aligns across 12 bases. The CDR3 spans 16 residues. V trimming: 4 bases; J trimming: 7 bases; junction bases outside the gene matches: 7. CDR1 and CDR2 from the germline V gene are SGHTA and FQGNSA. The DNA of the CDR3 is TGTGCCAGCAGCTCTCAACCGGGACTAGCGGGCGGGGAGCTGTTTTTT. Translating gives CASSSQPGLAGGELFF.

This clone was observed once. The gene calls are TRBV4-1 and TRBJ1-1; no clear D gene. The V end lost 3 bases, the J end lost 3 bases, and 2 bases lay between the germline ends. The length of the CDR3 is 11 residues. CDR1 MGHRA and CDR2 YSYEKL come from the germline V gene. The chain's CDR3 is CASSHDTEAFF. CDR3 bases: TGCGCCAGCAGCCACGACACTGAAGCTTTCTTT.